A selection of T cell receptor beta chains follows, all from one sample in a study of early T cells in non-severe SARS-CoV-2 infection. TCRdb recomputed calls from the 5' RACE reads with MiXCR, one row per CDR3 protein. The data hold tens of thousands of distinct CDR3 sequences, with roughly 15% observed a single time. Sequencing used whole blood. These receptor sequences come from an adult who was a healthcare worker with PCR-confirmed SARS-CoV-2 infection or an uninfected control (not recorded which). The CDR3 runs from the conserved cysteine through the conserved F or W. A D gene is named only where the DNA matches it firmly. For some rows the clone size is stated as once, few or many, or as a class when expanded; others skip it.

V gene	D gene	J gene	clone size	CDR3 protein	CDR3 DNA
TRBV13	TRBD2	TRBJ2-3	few	CASSLGLAGYTDTQYF	TGTGCCAGCAGCTTAGGCCTAGCGGGATACACAGATACGCAGTATTTT
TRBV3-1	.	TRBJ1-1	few	CASSDRRGEAFF	TGTGCCAGCAGCGACAGAAGAGGTGAAGCTTTCTTT
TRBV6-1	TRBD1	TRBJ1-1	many	CASIWTGRTEAFF	TGTGCCAGCATTTGGACAGGCCGCACTGAAGCTTTCTTT
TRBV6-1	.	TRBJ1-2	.	CASSEGGWYGYTF	TGTGCCAGCAGTGAAGGGGGATGGTATGGCTACACCTTC
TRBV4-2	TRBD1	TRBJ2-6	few	CASSQASDRVLGGANVLTF	TGTGCCAGCAGCCAAGCATCGGACAGGGTACTAGGTGGGGCCAACGTCCTGACTTTC
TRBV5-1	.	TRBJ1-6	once	CVSSLITTDVRSPLHF	TGCGTCAGCAGCTTAATCACCACGGATGTCCGTTCACCCCTCCACTTT
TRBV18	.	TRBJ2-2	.	CASSPQQGGELFF	TGTGCCAGCTCACCACAGCAAGGCGGGGAGCTGTTTTTT
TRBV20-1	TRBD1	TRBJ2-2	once	CSANGQARSTGELFF	TGCAGTGCCAACGGACAGGCTCGTAGCACCGGGGAGCTGTTTTTT
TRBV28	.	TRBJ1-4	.	CASSGPNEKLFF	TGTGCCAGCAGCGGACCAAATGAAAAACTGTTTTTT
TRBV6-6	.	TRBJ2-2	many	CASITQRTWDTGELFF	TGTGCCAGCATCACGCAAAGGACCTGGGACACCGGGGAGCTGTTTTTT
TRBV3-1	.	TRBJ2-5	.	CASSQRRGETQYF	TGTGCCAGCAGCCAAAGACGGGGGGAGACCCAGTACTTC
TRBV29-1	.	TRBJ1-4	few	CSVAQATNEKLFF	TGCAGCGTTGCCCAGGCAACTAATGAAAAACTGTTTTTT
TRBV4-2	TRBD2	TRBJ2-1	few	CASSQEAGGYNEQFF	TGTGCCAGCAGCCAAGAAGCGGGGGGGTACAATGAGCAGTTCTTC
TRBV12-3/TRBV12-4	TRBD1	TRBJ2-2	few	CASSLGTGANTGELFF	TGTGCCAGCAGTCTTGGGACAGGGGCGAACACCGGGGAGCTGTTTTTT
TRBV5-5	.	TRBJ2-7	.	CASSLMRYGYEQYF	TGTGCCAGCAGCTTGATGAGGTACGGCTACGAGCAGTACTTC
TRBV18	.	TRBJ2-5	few	CASSPGHGETQYF	TGTGCCAGCTCACCGGGACACGGAGAGACCCAGTACTTC
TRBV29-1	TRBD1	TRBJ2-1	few	CSVERGQEQFF	TGCAGCGTTGAAAGGGGGCAGGAGCAGTTCTTC
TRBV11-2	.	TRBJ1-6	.	CASSLRDGGSPLHF	TGTGCCAGCAGCTTAAGGGACGGGGGATCACCCCTCCACTTT
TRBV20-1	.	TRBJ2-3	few	CSARDGAESTDTQYF	TGCAGTGCTAGAGATGGGGCAGAAAGCACAGATACGCAGTATTTT
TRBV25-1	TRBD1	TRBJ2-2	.	CASSELYRGTGELFF	TGTGCCAGCAGTGAATTATACAGGGGCACCGGGGAGCTGTTTTTT
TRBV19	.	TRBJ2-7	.	CASSILLRDEQYF	TGTGCCAGTAGTATCCTTTTACGGGACGAGCAGTACTTC
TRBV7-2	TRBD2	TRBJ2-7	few	CASSLEESMTSQYF	TGTGCCAGCAGCTTAGAAGAATCGATGACTAGCCAGTACTTC
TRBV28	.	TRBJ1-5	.	CASSLYFGTLSNQPQHF	TGTGCCAGCAGTTTATACTTCGGGACATTAAGCAATCAGCCCCAGCATTTT
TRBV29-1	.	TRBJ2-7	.	CSVEGGPSYEQYF	TGCAGCGTCGAGGGGGGTCCCTCCTACGAGCAGTACTTC
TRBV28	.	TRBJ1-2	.	CASSWVYGYTF	TGTGCCAGCAGTTGGGTCTATGGCTACACCTTC
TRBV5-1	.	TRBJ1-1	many	CASSLVTGRSNTEAFF	TGCGCCAGCAGCTTGGTAACAGGGAGGAGTAACACTGAAGCTTTCTTT
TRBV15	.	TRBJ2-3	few	CATSRDGTSTDTQYF	TGTGCCACCAGCAGAGACGGGACTAGCACAGATACGCAGTATTTT
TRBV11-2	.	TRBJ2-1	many	CASSFSGTENNEQFF	TGTGCCAGCAGCTTCAGCGGGACAGAAAACAATGAGCAGTTCTTC
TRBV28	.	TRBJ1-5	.	CASSLGGQPQHF	TGTGCCAGCAGTTTAGGTGGACAGCCCCAGCATTTT
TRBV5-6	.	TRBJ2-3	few	CASSLELAGTQYF	TGTGCCAGCAGCTTGGAACTAGCTGGTACGCAGTATTTT
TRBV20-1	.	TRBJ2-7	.	CSASTSSGYEQYF	TGCAGTGCTAGTACTAGCAGCGGCTACGAGCAGTACTTC